These 9 T cell receptor beta chains were sequenced from one sample in a study of immune heterogeneity within non-small cell lung tumors. Multiplex PCR employing 32 V and 13 J primers generated amplicons of the TCR beta CDR3. Via MiXCR, TCRdb re-called the multiplex PCR reads, giving one row per CDR3 protein. The sample lists 4,000 to 5,500 distinct CDR3 sequences, nearly 25% occurring once. Template was bulk tumor genomic DNA, about 600 ng per sample. Surgery yielded several widely spaced biopsies per primary tumor. Patients had untreated, newly diagnosed non-small cell lung cancer and underwent curative surgery. The sequenced material came from lung tumor tissue. Receptors originate from a man aged 50 or older with non-small cell lung cancer.

This chain connects TRBV7-3 to TRBJ1-1, with D perhaps matching TRBD1 (6 bases). Trimming pared 1 base from V and 4 bases from J, leaving 16 bases between. This CDR3 spans 16 amino acids. Germline CDR1 reads SGHTA; CDR2 reads FQGTGA. The CDR3 bases are TGTGCCAGCAGCTTAAGGGGGTGGGGGCAGGGCACTGAAGCTTTCTTT. It specifies CASSLRGWGQGTEAFF.

This clonotype is medium-sized within its sample. The chain joins TRBV11-3 to TRBJ2-3; maybe TRBD1 (6 bases). Per germline, CDR1 SGHNT and CDR2 YENEEA. The V end was cut by 6 bases, the J end by 3 bases, with 13 bases between. The CDR3 runs 14 residues. The CDR3 DNA follows: TGTGCCAGCAGTCAAGGACAGCGGACAGATACGCAGTATTTT. This translates into CASSQGQRTDTQYF.

Relative to its sample, this clonotype is medium-sized. The chain is built from TRBV27 and TRBJ1-6, with unresolved D. The CDR3 covers 16 residues. V gave up 4 bases and J gave up 3 bases, with 13 bases separating them. CDR1 is MNHEY and CDR2 is SMNVEV in the germline V gene (reference sequence). The CDR3 DNA reads TGTGCCAGCAGTTCCTTCGATAGGCTCTATAATTCACCCCTCCACTTT. Protein sequence: CASSSFDRLYNSPLHF.

This clonotype is classed as large. The CDR3, as DNA: TGCAGTGCTGAGACACCTTTCTCTGGAAACACCATATATTTT. Its translation is CSAETPFSGNTIYF. V gene TRBV20-1 combines with J gene TRBJ1-3; D remains ambiguous. V lost 5 bases and J lost 0, with 11 bases in between. CDR3 length: 14 residues. Germline V gene sequence: CDR1 DFQATT, CDR2 SNEGSKA (reference sequence).

This clonotype ranks as medium-sized. The chain uses TRBV4-1 and TRBJ1-2; tentatively, D is TRBD1 (5 bases). The germline V gene has CDR1 MGHRA and CDR2 YSYEKL. CDR3 length equals 17 residues. V dropped 0 bases and J dropped 8 bases, with 22 bases sitting between them. Written as DNA, the CDR3 is TGCGCCAGCAGCCAAGAAGGGCGGGGCTTTGTCATCCGGGGCTACACCTTC. Its protein product is CASSQEGRGFVIRGYTF.

In the case of this clonotype: A single base separates this from a much larger clone, so it may be a read error. This chain joins TRBV7-2 and TRBJ2-5; 7 nucleotides agree with TRBD2. Looked up from germline, CDR1 is SGHTA and CDR2 is FQGNSA. The CDR3 runs to 16 residues. CDR3 nucleotides: TGTGCCAGCAGCTTAATAGCGGGCCCCTACCAAGAGAACCAGTACTTC. Amino acid sequence: CASSLIAGPYQENQYF.

Concerning this clonotype itself: The missing conserved phenylalanine or tryptophan at the end of this CDR3 makes a read error likely. Because the CDR3's place on the DNA is in doubt, the DNA is left out and the CDR3 is given as listed by TCRdb. The CDR3 loop is CASSPQGPGQGRYNYGYTL. This chain joins TRBV12-3 or TRBV12-4 and TRBJ1-2; the DNA was not used to check the table's D call, TRBD1. The CDR3 totals 19 residues, both ends included.

This clonotype was seen a handful of times. Given a much more abundant clone one base away, this may be a read error. The chain links TRBV5-1 to TRBJ1-6, with a possible D match to TRBD1 (5 bases). This CDR3 is built from 13 residues. Germline CDR1 reads SGHRS; CDR2 reads YFSETQ. This CDR3 is CASSGSRDSLLHF. For the CDR3, the DNA is TGCGCCAGCAGCGGCTCAAGGGACTCACTCCTCCACTTT.

This clonotype is labeled as medium-sized. The rearrangement links TRBV6-1 to TRBJ1-2, with 7 bases fitting TRBD1. The CDR3 loop spans 15 amino acids. J lost 2 bases, V lost 4 bases, and 7 bases had no gene match. CDR1 and CDR2 from the germline V gene are MNHNS and SASEGT. The CDR3 DNA is TGTGCCAGCAGTGCTACAGGGGCCGCGAACTATGGCTACACCTTC. Amino acids: CASSATGAANYGYTF.